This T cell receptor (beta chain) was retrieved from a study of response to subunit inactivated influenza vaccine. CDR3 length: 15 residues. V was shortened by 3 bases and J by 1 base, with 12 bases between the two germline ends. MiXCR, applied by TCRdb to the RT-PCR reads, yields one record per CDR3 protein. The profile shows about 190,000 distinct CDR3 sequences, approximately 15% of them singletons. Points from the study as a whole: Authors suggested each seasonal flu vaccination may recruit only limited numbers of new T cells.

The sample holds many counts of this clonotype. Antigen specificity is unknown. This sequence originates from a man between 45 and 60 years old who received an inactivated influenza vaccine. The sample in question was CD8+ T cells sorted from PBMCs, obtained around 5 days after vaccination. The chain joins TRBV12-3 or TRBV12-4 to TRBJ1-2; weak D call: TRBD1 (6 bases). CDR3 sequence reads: CASSFLRGNNYGYTF. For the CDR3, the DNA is TGTGCCAGCAGTTTCCTTAGGGGGAATAACTATGGCTACACCTTC.